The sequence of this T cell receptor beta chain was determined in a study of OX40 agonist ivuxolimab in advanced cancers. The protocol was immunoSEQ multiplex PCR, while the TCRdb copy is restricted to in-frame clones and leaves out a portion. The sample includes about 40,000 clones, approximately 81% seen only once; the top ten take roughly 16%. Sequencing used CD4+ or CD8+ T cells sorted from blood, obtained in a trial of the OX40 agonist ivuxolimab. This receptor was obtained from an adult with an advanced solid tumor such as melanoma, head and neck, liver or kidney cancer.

The CDR3 DNA reads as TGTGCCAGCAGTGTAAACAGGGTTTCACCCCTCCACTTT. It specifies CASSVNRVSPLHF. This chain joins TRBV27 and TRBJ1-6; perhaps TRBD1 as D (6 bases). V gave up 5 bases and J gave up 9 bases, with 11 bases separating them. The CDR3 runs 13 residues. Per germline, CDR1 MNHEY and CDR2 SMNVEV (reference sequence).